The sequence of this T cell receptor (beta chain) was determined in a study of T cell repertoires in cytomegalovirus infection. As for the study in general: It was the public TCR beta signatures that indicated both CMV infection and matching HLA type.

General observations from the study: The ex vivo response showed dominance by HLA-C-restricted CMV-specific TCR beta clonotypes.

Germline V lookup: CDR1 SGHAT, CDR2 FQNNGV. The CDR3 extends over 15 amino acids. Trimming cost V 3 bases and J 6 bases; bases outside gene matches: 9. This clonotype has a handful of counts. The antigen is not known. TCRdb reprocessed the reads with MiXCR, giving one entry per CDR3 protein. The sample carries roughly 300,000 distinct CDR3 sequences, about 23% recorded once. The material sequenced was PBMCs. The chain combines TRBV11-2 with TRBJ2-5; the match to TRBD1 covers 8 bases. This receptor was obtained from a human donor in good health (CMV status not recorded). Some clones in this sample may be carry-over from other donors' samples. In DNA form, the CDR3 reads TGTGCCAGCAGCTTCCCGGGGACAGGCGGAAAGACCCAGTACTTC. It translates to CASSFPGTGGKTQYF.